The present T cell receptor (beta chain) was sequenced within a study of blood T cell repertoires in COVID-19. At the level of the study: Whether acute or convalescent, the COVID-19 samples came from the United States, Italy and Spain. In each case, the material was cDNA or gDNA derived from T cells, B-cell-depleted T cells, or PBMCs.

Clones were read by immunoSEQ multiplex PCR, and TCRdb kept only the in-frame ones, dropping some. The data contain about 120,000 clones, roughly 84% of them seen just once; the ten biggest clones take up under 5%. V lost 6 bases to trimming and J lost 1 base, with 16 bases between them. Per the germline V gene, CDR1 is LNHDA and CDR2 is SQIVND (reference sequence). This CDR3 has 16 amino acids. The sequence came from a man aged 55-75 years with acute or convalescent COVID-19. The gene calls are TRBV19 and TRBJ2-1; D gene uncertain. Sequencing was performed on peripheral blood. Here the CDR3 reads CASSPGGPRSYNEQFF. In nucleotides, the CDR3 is TGTGCCAGTAGCCCCGGCGGCCCCCGGTCCTACAATGAGCAGTTCTTC.